Listed below are T cell receptor beta chains from one sample, sequenced in a study of cytomegalovirus exposure and HLA in healthy donors. The assay was immunoSEQ multiplex PCR, and TCRdb's table has in-frame clones only and misses some. Counted here are under 60,000 clones, roughly 80% occurring once; the ten biggest clones make up approximately 3.4%. The sample taken for sequencing was PBMCs. The receptors were gathered from a woman in her thirties or forties in good health and CMV-seropositive. Each CDR3 is given with its conserved first and last residue. D genes are given only for firm matches. Size values are once, few and many counts, or a class for expanded clones, and some rows have none.

clone_size	cdr3_length	v_call	j_call	d_call	cdr3_nt	cdr3_aa
NA	16	TRBV4-1	TRBJ2-7	TRBD1	TGCGCCAGCAGCCAACGCCGGGACAGGATTGCCTACGAGCAGTACTTC	CASSQRRDRIAYEQYF
NA	15	TRBV5-4	TRBJ2-1	TRBD2	TGTGCCAGCAGCTTGTCGGGCAGCGGGAACGTTGAGCAGTTCTTC	CASSLSGSGNVEQFF
NA	15	TRBV19	TRBJ2-7	TRBD1	TGTGCCAGTAGTGCCGGGACAGGGCTAATCCACGAGCAGTACTTC	CASSAGTGLIHEQYF
NA	13	TRBV19	TRBJ2-3	NA	TGTGCCACCCGTGGGCGGGGCACAGATACGCAGTATTTT	CATRGRGTDTQYF
NA	14	TRBV5-1	TRBJ2-3	NA	TGCGCCAGCAGCGGGCTAGGGGTCACGGGTACGCAGTATTTT	CASSGLGVTGTQYF
NA	14	TRBV10-3	TRBJ1-2	NA	TGTGCCATCAGTGACCCCCCAGGGTTTTATGGCTACACCTTC	CAISDPPGFYGYTF
NA	14	TRBV11-2	TRBJ2-7	NA	TGTGCCAGCAGCTCGAACATTAATCGCTACGAGCAGTACTTC	CASSSNINRYEQYF
NA	17	TRBV1	TRBJ1-1	NA	TGCACCAGCAGCCAACAATGCGGGGTAGGATTGATCACTGAAGCTTTCTTT	CTSSQQCGVGLITEAFF
NA	14	TRBV4-1	TRBJ2-5	TRBD2	TGCGCCAGCAGCCCTCTAGCGGGGTTAGAGACCCAGTACTTC	CASSPLAGLETQYF
NA	15	TRBV9	TRBJ2-2	TRBD1	TGTGCCAGCAGCGTAACCGGTAACAGGGGCGGGGAGCTGTTTTTT	CASSVTGNRGGELFF
few	15	TRBV6-5	TRBJ2-7	TRBD1	TGTGCCAGCGGCGCGTCCGGGACAGCCGATATCCAGCAGTACTTC	CASGASGTADIQQYF
NA	16	TRBV5-1	TRBJ2-2	TRBD1	TGCGCCAGCACCCACTCGGGACAGGGGAACACCGGGGAGCTGTTTTTT	CASTHSGQGNTGELFF
NA	13	TRBV6-5	TRBJ2-2	NA	TGTGCCAGCACTGGGACAAGCACCGGGGAGCTGTTTTTT	CASTGTSTGELFF
NA	16	TRBV6-4	TRBJ2-3	TRBD2	TGTGCCAGCAGCCCTAGCGGCGGGGGGTCTACAGATACGCAGTATTTT	CASSPSGGGSTDTQYF
NA	15	TRBV10-3	TRBJ2-7	NA	TGTGCCATCAGTGAGTCCCTCCAGAACTCCTACGAGCAGTACTTC	CAISESLQNSYEQYF
NA	16	TRBV7-2	TRBJ1-1	TRBD1	TGTGCCAGCAGCTCCTCGACAGGGGGCAAGGGGACTGAAGCTTTCTTT	CASSSSTGGKGTEAFF